The 8 T cell receptor beta chains presented below share a single source sample, sequenced in a study of T cells in Graves' hyperthyroidism and ophthalmopathy. Amplification targeted TCR beta CDR3 regions from RNA transcripts. In the first-round RT-PCR of the TCR CDR3, the HTBI primer set was used. TCRdb independently ran MiXCR on the multiplex PCR reads; one entry per CDR3 protein. Of 660,000 or so distinct CDR3 sequences listed, about 45% are singletons. Sequenced input: peripheral blood or thyroid tissue (not recorded which). These receptors originate from an adult man with Graves' disease, either hyperthyroidism or ophthalmopathy (not recorded which).

The chain employs TRBV25-1 and TRBJ1-1; 9 bases fit TRBD1. Germline assignment: CDR1 MGHDK and CDR2 SYGVNS. The CDR3 consists of 15 residues. As DNA, the CDR3 is TGTGCTAGCCGTCCCGGGACAGGGCTTAACACTGAAGCTTTCTTT. Its translation: CASRPGTGLNTEAFF. The variable domain in full, completed from reference TRBV25-1 and TRBJ1-1, reads EADIYQTPRYLVIGTGKKITLECSQTMGHDKMYWYQQDPGMELHLIHYSYGVNSTEKGDLSSESTVSRIRTEHFPLTLESARPSHTSQYLCASRPGTGLNTEAFFGQGTRLTVV.

This clonotype has ten or more counts. The gene calls are TRBV10-3 and TRBJ1-4; 10 bases are a match to TRBD1. The CDR3 is 13 amino acids. V dropped 8 bases and J dropped 6; count of bases not matched to a gene: 3. Germline CDR1 ENHRY, CDR2 SYGVKD. The CDR3 DNA follows: TGTGCCATCGGGACAGGGGATTATGAAAAACTGTTTTTT. This translates into CAIGTGDYEKLFF.

V and J are TRBV2 and TRBJ1-6; TRBD1 might be the D (5 bases). The V end lost 8 bases, the J end lost 10 bases, and 18 bases lay between the germline ends. Germline CDR1 reads SNHLY; CDR2 reads FYNNEI. CDR3 size: 14 residues. CDR3 DNA: TGTGCCAGCCATGGAACAGGAGTGGTCTCACCCCTCCACTTT. As protein: CASHGTGVVSPLHF.

This chain connects TRBV7-2 to TRBJ2-5; a possible D gene is TRBD2 (5 bases). Trimming stripped 1 base from V and 2 bases from J, with 11 bases between. Germline CDR1 SGHTA, CDR2 FQGNSA. This CDR3 has 15 amino acids. CDR3 sequence (DNA): TGTGCCAGCAGCTTAGGTGGGAGAGGGCAAGAGACCCAGTACTTC. This encodes CASSLGGRGQETQYF.

This clonotype occurred many times. The rearrangement uses TRBV2 and TRBJ1-1; weak D call: TRBD1 (5 bases). The germline gives CDR1 SNHLY, CDR2 FYNNEI. This CDR3 comprises 14 residues. The ends were cut back, 7 bases at V and 1 base at J, with 13 bases in the middle. CDR3 residues: CASIRDRTNTEAFF. CDR3 DNA: TGTGCCAGCATACGGGACCGTACGAACACTGAAGCTTTCTTT.

The chain employs TRBV2 and TRBJ1-4; D unclear. V was pared by 2 bases and J by 8 bases, with 12 bases between. The CDR3 covers 14 residues. CDR1 and CDR2 from the germline V gene are SNHLY and FYNNEI. CDR3 residues: CASSERGFVEKLFF. The CDR3 nucleotides are TGTGCCAGCAGTGAACGGGGATTTGTCGAAAAACTGTTTTTT.

Regarding this clonotype: The junction departs from the called germline gene at one end, perhaps through a read error. The V gene is TRBV25-1, the J gene TRBJ1-2; no definite D call. The CDR3 totals 13 residues. Per germline, CDR1 MGHDK and CDR2 SYGVNS. CDR3 DNA: TGTGCCAGCAGTGAATGGGCGGGAGATCTCCGTTTCTTC. The encoded protein is CASSEWAGDLRFF.

As concerns this clonotype: A much larger clone differs by one base, so this may be a read error. The chain uses TRBV19 and TRBJ1-4, with TRBD1 matching 12 bases. CDR3 length: 13 residues. CDR1 and CDR2 from the germline V gene are LNHDA and SQIVND (reference sequence). CDR3 loop: CASSLGQGARLLF. As DNA, the CDR3 is TGTGCCAGTAGTCTGGGACAGGGGGCAAGACTGCTTTTT.